This TCR beta chain was sequenced in a study of PD-L1 blockade in urothelial cancer. Study information: The study recovered a median of around 150,000 T cells per blood sample.

Every PCR was spiked with synthetic TCR analog templates. Sequencing used immunoSEQ multiplex PCR; TCRdb keeps in-frame clones, though not all of them. This table holds about 29,000 clones, more than 85% found once. Disease in patients was locally advanced or metastatic urothelial carcinoma. The germline gives CDR1 GTSNPN, CDR2 SVGIG (reference sequence). V was shortened by 0 bases and J by 8 bases, with 8 bases between the two germline ends. The CDR3 spans 12 residues. Sequenced material: PBMCs, taken around atezolizumab (anti-PD-L1) treatment. The chain uses TRBV30 and TRBJ2-1; D is ambiguous. This clonotype originated in a man in his forties or fifties with urothelial cancer. CDR3 residues: CAWSVFTDEQFF. CDR3 in DNA: TGTGCCTGGAGTGTATTCACAGATGAGCAGTTCTTC.